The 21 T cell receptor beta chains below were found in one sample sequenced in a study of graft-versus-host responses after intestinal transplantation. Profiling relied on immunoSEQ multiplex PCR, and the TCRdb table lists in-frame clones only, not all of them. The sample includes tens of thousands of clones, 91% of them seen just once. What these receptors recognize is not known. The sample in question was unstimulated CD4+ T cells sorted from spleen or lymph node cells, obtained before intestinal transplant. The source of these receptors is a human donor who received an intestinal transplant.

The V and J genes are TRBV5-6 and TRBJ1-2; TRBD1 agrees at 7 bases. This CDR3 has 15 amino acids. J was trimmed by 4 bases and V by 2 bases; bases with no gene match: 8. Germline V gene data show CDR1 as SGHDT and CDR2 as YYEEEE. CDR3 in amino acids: CASSFPHRGSYGYTF. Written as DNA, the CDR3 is TGTGCCAGCAGCTTTCCACACAGGGGCAGCTATGGCTACACCTTC.

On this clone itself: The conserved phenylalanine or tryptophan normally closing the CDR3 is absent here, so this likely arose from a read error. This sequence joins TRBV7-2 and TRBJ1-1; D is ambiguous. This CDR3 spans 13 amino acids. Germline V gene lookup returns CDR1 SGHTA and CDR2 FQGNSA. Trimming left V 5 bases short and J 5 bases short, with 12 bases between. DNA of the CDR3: TGTGCCAGCAGCCCGCGGAGTGAAACTGAAGCTTTCTCT. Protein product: CASSPRSETEAFS.

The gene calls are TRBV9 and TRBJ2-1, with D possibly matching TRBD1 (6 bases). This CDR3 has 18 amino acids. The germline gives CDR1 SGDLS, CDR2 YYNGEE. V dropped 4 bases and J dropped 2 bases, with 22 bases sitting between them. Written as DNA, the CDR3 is TGTGCCAGCAGCCCCCGGAACAGGGACGGAAAAACCTACAATGAGCAGTTCTTC. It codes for CASSPRNRDGKTYNEQFF.

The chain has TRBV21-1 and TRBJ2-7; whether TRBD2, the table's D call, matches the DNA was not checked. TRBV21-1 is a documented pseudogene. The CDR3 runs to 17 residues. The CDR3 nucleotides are TGTGCCAGCAGCAAAAGCCCCAGGCGGGGGCCCCTCTACGAGCAGTACTTC. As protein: CASSKSPRRGPLYEQYF.

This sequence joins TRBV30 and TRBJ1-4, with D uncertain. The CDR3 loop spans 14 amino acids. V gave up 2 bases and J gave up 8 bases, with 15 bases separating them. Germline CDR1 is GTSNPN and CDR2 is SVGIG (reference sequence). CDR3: CAWSHDPAREKLFF. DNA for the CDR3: TGTGCCTGGAGTCACGATCCCGCGAGGGAAAAACTGTTTTTT.

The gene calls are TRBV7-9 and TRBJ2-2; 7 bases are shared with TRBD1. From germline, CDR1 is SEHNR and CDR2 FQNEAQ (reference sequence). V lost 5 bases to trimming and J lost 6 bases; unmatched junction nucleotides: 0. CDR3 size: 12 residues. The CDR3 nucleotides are TGTGCCAGCAGCCAGGGGGCCGGGGAGCTGTTTTTT. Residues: CASSQGAGELFF.

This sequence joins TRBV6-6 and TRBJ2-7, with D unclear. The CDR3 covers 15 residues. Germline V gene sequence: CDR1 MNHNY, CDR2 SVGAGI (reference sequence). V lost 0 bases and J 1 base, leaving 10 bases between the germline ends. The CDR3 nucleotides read TGTGCCAGCAGTTACTCAGGCGGCGGTTCCTACGAGCAGTACTTC. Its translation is CASSYSGGGSYEQYF.

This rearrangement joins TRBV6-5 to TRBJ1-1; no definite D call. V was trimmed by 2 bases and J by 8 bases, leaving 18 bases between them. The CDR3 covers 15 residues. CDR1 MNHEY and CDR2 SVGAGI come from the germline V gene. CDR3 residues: CASSYGLGRSREAFF. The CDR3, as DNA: TGTGCCAGCAGTTACGGATTAGGGAGGAGTCGGGAAGCTTTCTTT.

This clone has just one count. The chain's CDR3 is CASSPTGYGYTF. The CDR3 bases are TGTGCCAGCAGCCCGACGGGGTATGGCTACACCTTC. The V and J genes are TRBV11-2 and TRBJ1-2; D is unresolved. The ends were cut back, 5 bases at V and 5 bases at J, with 9 bases in the middle. The germline gives CDR1 SGHAT, CDR2 FQNNGV. CDR3 size: 12 residues.

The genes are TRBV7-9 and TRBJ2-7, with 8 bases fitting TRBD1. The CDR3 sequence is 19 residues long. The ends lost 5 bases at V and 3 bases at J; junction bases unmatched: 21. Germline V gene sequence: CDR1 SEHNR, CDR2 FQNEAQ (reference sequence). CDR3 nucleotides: TGTGCCAGCAGCGCCTGGACAGGGCAAACCGGGACGATTAGCTACGAGCAGTACTTC. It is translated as CASSAWTGQTGTISYEQYF.

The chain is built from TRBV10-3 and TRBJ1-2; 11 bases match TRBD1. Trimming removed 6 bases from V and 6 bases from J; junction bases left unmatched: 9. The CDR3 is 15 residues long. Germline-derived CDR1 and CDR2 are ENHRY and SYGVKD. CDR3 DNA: TGTGCCATCAGCTCGGACAGGGGGCGATTTGATGGCTACACCTTC. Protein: CAISSDRGRFDGYTF.

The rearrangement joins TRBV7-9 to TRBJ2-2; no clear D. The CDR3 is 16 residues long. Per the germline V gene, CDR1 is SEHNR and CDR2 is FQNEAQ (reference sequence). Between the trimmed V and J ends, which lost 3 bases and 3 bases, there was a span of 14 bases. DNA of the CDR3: TGTGCCAGCAGCTTCCCGACACTGACGGACACCGGGGAGCTGTTTTTT. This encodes CASSFPTLTDTGELFF.

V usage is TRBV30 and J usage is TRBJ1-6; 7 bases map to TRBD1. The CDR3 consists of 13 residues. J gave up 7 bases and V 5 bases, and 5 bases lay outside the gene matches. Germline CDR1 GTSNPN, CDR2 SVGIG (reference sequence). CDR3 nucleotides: TGTGCCTGGGGCCGGGACAGAAATTCACCCCTCCACTTT. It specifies CAWGRDRNSPLHF.

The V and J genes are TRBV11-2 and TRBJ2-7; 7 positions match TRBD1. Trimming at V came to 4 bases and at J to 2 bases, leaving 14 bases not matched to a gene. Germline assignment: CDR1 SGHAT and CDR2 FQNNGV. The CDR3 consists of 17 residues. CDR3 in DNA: TGTGCCAGCAGCTGGTCAGTTTCAGGGGGACGAGCCTACGAGCAGTACTTC. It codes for CASSWSVSGGRAYEQYF.

The CDR3 nucleotides read TGCGCCAGCAGCCCCTACACAGATACGCAGTATTTT. It is translated as CASSPYTDTQYF. The rearrangement joins TRBV5-1 to TRBJ2-3; D gene ambiguous. From germline, CDR1 is SGHRS and CDR2 YFSETQ. CDR3 length equals 12 residues. Between the trimmed V and J ends, which lost 4 bases and 2 bases, there was a span of 5 bases.

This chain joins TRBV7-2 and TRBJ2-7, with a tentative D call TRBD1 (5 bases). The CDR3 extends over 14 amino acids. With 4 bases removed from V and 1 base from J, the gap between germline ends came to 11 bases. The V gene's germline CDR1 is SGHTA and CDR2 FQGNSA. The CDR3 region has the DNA TGTGCCAGCAGCTCCCCAGGGAAGTCCTACGAGCAGTACTTC. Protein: CASSSPGKSYEQYF.

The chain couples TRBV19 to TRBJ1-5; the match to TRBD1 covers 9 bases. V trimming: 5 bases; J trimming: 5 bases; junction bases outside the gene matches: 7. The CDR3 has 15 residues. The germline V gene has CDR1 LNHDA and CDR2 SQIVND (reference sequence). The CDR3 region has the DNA TGTGCCAGTAGTTATCCCGGGACAGGGTATCAGCCCCAGCATTTT. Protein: CASSYPGTGYQPQHF.

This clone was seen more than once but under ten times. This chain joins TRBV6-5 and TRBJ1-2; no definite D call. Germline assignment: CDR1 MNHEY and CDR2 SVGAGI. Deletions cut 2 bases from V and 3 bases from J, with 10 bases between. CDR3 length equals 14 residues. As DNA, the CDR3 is TGTGCCAGCAGTTACGTCGGCGGAGACTATGGCTACACCTTC. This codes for CASSYVGGDYGYTF.

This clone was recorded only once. The CDR3 DNA follows: TGTGCCAGCAGCTTAGCCTTGGACTCTGGATCCGAGCAGTACTTC. This gives the protein CASSLALDSGSEQYF. The chain couples TRBV7-8 to TRBJ2-7, with D perhaps TRBD2 (5 bases). The CDR3 runs to 15 residues. Germline V gives CDR1 SGHVS, CDR2 FQNEAQ. The V end lost 0 bases, the J end lost 6 bases, and 15 bases lay between the germline ends.

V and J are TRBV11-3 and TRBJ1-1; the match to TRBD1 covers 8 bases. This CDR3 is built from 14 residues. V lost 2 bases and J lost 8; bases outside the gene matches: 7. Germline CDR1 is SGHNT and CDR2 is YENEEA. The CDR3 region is CASSLQGAYGEAFF. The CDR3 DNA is TGTGCCAGCAGCTTACAGGGGGCCTACGGGGAAGCTTTCTTT.

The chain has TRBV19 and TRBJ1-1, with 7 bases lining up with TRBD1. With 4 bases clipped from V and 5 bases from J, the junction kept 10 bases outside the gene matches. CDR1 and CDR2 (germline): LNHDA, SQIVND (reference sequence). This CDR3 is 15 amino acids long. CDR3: CASSNLQGGRTEAFF. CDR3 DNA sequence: TGTGCCAGTAGTAACCTCCAGGGGGGTAGGACTGAAGCTTTCTTT.